The clone carrying this TCR beta chain was recorded many times. Each CDR3 protein gets one entry after TCRdb re-called the 5' RACE reads with MiXCR. Among over 100,000 distinct CDR3 sequences, more than 6.5% were seen once, and the ten largest hold roughly an eighth. This entry comes from a study of CD8 T cells in ankylosing spondylitis. The germline gives CDR1 WSHSY, CDR2 SAAADI. V lost 8 bases and J lost 2, with 18 bases in between. This CDR3 has 15 amino acids. V usage is TRBV10-2 and J usage is TRBJ2-5; possibly TRBD2 for D (5 bases). This TCR was recovered from a male donor with ankylosing spondylitis or in good health (not recorded which). The sample was blood, either unsorted or a sorted T cell fraction (not recorded which). The CDR3 sequence: CASASLGSGQETQYF. The CDR3 region has the DNA TGCGCCAGCGCCTCTTTGGGAAGCGGTCAAGAGACCCAGTACTTC.